This T cell receptor (beta chain) appears in the sequencing data of a study of T cells after yellow fever vaccination (dated by TCRdb to between 2019 and 2020). For the wider study: Libraries from fractions with low cell numbers were prepared with the SMART-Seq v4 Ultra Low Input RNA kit. To follow T-cell clones before and after primary and booster YFV17D yellow fever vaccination, bulk TCR alpha and beta repertoires were sequenced over time. Two healthy male donors made up the cohort, one aged 18 to 30 years and the other aged 30 to 40 years. Blood was collected at multiple timepoints before and after primary and secondary immunization, and bulk PBMC replicates and cell subsets were isolated.

The meaning of the sample's treatment or condition label: live attenuated yellow fever vaccine strain. At every blood-draw timepoint, two biological replicates of bulk PBMCs were collected. A standard Ficoll-Paque protocol was used to isolate PBMCs from peripheral blood. TriZol was used to extract RNA from bulk PBMCs, from CD4 and CD8 fractions, and from dextramer-positive and dextramer-negative fractions. The CDR3 measures 14 amino acids from cysteine to phenylalanine. Of all the DNA, just the CDR3 is kept, 42 bases in frame from base 1. V is shortened by 6 bases, J by 2 bases, and the region joining them spans 14 bases. The germline V gene encodes CDR1 MNHEY and CDR2 SMNVEV (reference sequence). Beyond this particular receptor, the publication reports: A small fraction of clonotypes appeared in both the CD4 and CD8 compartments, likely as a result of convergent recombination. After the booster, most of the clones that had expanded following primary vaccination were detected again (96% of CD4 and around 87% of CD8), which suggests that memory was broadly maintained. Because only a couple of donors were included in the study, the extent to which the findings can be generalized is limited. Computational filtering was required because FACS-sorted repertoires could contain abundant contaminating clonotypes from the bulk population. Compared with the primary T-cell response, the secondary T-cell response was weaker but faster, peaking on day 5 rather than day 15.

Synthesis of TCR cDNA relied on 5'RACE template switching, a step that introduced a universal primer site along with unique molecular identifiers. cDNA synthesis was primed from both the TCR alpha and TCR beta constant segments. Library amplification involved two PCR steps, and the second step added sample barcodes and sequencing adapters. Sequencing of libraries was done on Illumina HiSeq 2500 (2x100 bp) or NovaSeq (2x150 bp). From the authors' description of their analysis: MIGEC was used to demultiplex reads and collapse the reads into UMI consensus sequences, and MiXCR was used for V(D)J alignment. Vaccine-responding clonotypes were defined with edgeR using replicate PBMC samples, requiring FDR below 0.01 and a log2 fold change above 5 up to day 15. Each bulk clonotype received a CD4 or CD8 identity based on whether the sequenced CD4 or CD8 repertoire contained that clonotype at higher abundance. The raw public reads went through TCRdb reprocessing: fastp at Q25, MiXCR clone calling, in-frame beta chains kept. Each CDR3 protein appears once, grouped with its most common genes and DNA. It is TCRdb's table, rather than the study itself, that gives the V and J calls and clone size. The sample table contains hundreds of thousands of distinct CDR3 sequences; only one count was recorded for roughly 14% of them. 11% to 15% of the sample goes to the ten largest clones.

This clonotype was counted a few times. Its antigen is not yet known. No base quality values were provided; no much bigger clone lies one nucleotide off. The V and J genes are TRBV27 and TRBJ2-7; confidence is insufficient to name the D gene. This receptor was obtained from a man aged 25-40 years who received the YFV17D yellow fever vaccine. The material was PBMCs, obtained on the day of the yellow fever booster vaccination. CDR3 protein: CASRKGYGTYEQYF. The base sequence is TGTGCCAGCAGAAAGGGTTACGGAACCTACGAGCAGTACTTC.